These T cell receptor beta chains were read from a single sample in a study of shared clonotypes between healthy human individuals. The repertoire was sequenced with immunoSEQ multiplex PCR; TCRdb's copy has only in-frame clones and lacks some. The data hold some 2.3 million clones, with just over 90% observed a single time. The specimen sequenced was naive CD4+ T cells from PBMCs. These receptors all stem from a man between 18 and 35 years old in good health. Some clones in this sample may be carry-over from other donors' samples. Each CDR3 is given with its conserved first and last residue. The D gene is left open where the match is weak. A clone size is listed for some rows: how often the clone was seen (once, few, many), or a class if it is expanded.

size | J | D | V | CDR3 | DNA
. | TRBJ2-7 | TRBD2 | TRBV14 | CASSHGGVRYEQYF | TGTGCCAGCAGCCATGGGGGGGTGCGCTACGAGCAGTACTTC
. | TRBJ1-4 | . | TRBV27 | CASRPTSRAREKLFF | TGTGCCAGCAGACCAACATCGAGGGCGCGTGAAAAACTGTTTTTT
. | TRBJ2-3 | TRBD1 | TRBV29-1 | CSVDAQGYTQYF | TGCAGCGTGGACGCACAGGGGTATACGCAGTATTTT
. | TRBJ1-5 | . | TRBV28 | CASTFSARGSSGQHF | TGTGCCAGCACCTTTAGCGCCAGGGGATCATCCGGCCAGCATTTT
once | TRBJ2-1 | . | TRBV7-6 | CASSLGLTGAGYNEQFF | TGTGCCAGCAGCTTAGGACTCACAGGGGCGGGGTACAATGAGCAGTTCTTC
few | TRBJ1-2 | . | TRBV4-2 | CASSQGGLEYGYTF | TGTGCCAGCAGCCAAGGGGGGCTTGAGTATGGCTACACCTTC
. | TRBJ2-5 | TRBD2 | TRBV7-9 | CASSLRVAGVPETQYF | TGTGCCAGCAGCTTAAGGGTAGCGGGAGTTCCAGAGACCCAGTACTTC
. | TRBJ2-1 | TRBD2 | TRBV6-1 | CASSPAGGRSLEQFF | TGTGCCAGCAGTCCGGCGGGAGGACGATCTCTTGAGCAGTTCTTC
. | TRBJ1-1 | TRBD1 | TRBV7-9 | CASSSPGQEGSTEAFF | TGTGCCAGCAGCTCCCCTGGACAGGAGGGTAGCACTGAAGCTTTCTTT
once | TRBJ1-1 | TRBD1 | TRBV29-1 | CSVSTGGGTEAFF | TGCAGCGTCTCGACAGGGGGGGGGACTGAAGCTTTCTTT
. | TRBJ2-7 | TRBD1 | TRBV29-1 | CSVGDAGQGKFFF | TGCAGCGTTGGGGATGCGGGACAGGGGAAATTTTTCTTC
. | TRBJ2-7 | . | TRBV28 | CASRVPQGYEQYF | TGTGCCAGCCGAGTTCCACAGGGCTACGAGCAGTACTTC
once | TRBJ2-7 | . | TRBV5-4 | CASNYPGRGNEQYF | TGTGCCAGCAACTACCCGGGCAGGGGTAACGAGCAGTACTTC
. | TRBJ1-6 | TRBD1 | TRBV7-8 | CASSSHEQGLSHSPLHF | TGTGCCAGCAGCTCCCACGAACAGGGGTTATCTCATTCACCCCTCCACTTT
. | TRBJ2-1 | . | TRBV25-1 | CASSGTGERRNEQFF | TGTGCCAGCAGTGGGACCGGGGAGAGGCGCAATGAGCAGTTCTTC
. | TRBJ2-1 | TRBD2 | TRBV4-1 | CASSQGLADYNEQFF | TGCGCCAGCAGCCAAGGACTAGCGGACTACAATGAGCAGTTCTTC
. | TRBJ2-1 | TRBD2 | TRBV6-5 | CASSYSASGGNNEQFF | TGTGCCAGCAGTTACTCCGCTAGCGGGGGGAACAATGAGCAGTTCTTC
. | TRBJ2-2 | . | TRBV7-3 | CASSLNPGTGELFF | TGTGCCAGCAGCTTAAATCCGGGAACCGGGGAGCTGTTTTTT
. | TRBJ1-4 | . | TRBV11-2 | CASSVQGPDEKLFF | TGTGCCAGCAGCGTTCAGGGTCCAGATGAAAAACTGTTTTTT
. | TRBJ1-1 | TRBD1 | TRBV7-2 | CASSTTDRANTEAFF | TGTGCCAGCAGCACCACGGACAGGGCGAACACTGAAGCTTTCTTT
. | TRBJ1-2 | . | TRBV6-1 | CASSERYGRYGYTF | TGTGCCAGCAGTGAAAGGTATGGCAGGTATGGCTACACCTTC
. | TRBJ2-5 | . | TRBV5-1 | CASHTAGETQYF | TGCGCCAGCCACACCGCCGGGGAGACCCAGTACTTC
. | TRBJ2-1 | . | TRBV15 | CATSRVYNEQFF | TGTGCCACCAGCAGAGTGTACAATGAGCAGTTCTTC
. | TRBJ1-5 | . | TRBV21-1 | CASSLSGGDNGQPQHF | TGTGCCAGCAGCCTAAGCGGGGGGGATAACGGTCAGCCCCAGCATTTT
once | TRBJ2-7 | . | TRBV28 | CASSSQPPRDEQYF | TGTGCCAGCAGTTCGCAGCCCCCCCGGGACGAGCAGTACTTC
. | TRBJ2-7 | TRBD2 | TRBV5-1 | CASSLEPGLATSEQYF | TGCGCCAGCAGCTTGGAACCGGGACTAGCGACTAGCGAGCAGTACTTC
. | TRBJ2-2 | . | TRBV4-1 | CASSREGARTNTGELFF | TGCGCCAGCAGCCGCGAAGGGGCCCGCACGAACACCGGGGAGCTGTTTTTT
. | TRBJ2-3 | TRBD2 | TRBV5-1 | CASSLGTSGRVGTDTQYF | TGCGCCAGCAGCTTGGGGACTAGCGGGAGAGTCGGCACAGATACGCAGTATTTT
. | TRBJ2-7 | . | TRBV11-1 | CASSLAGVAYEQYF | TGTGCCAGCAGCTTAGCGGGGGTCGCCTACGAGCAGTACTTC
. | TRBJ1-5 | . | TRBV30 | CAWSVQGGSQPQHF | TGTGCCTGGAGTGTACAAGGGGGGTCACAGCCCCAGCATTTT
. | TRBJ2-1 | . | TRBV10-2 | CASSEWGRSIPYNEQFF | TGCGCCAGCAGTGAGTGGGGGCGGTCTATCCCCTACAATGAGCAGTTCTTC
few | TRBJ1-5 | . | TRBV19 | CASKPSEGKNQPQHF | TGTGCCAGTAAGCCCTCGGAAGGGAAGAATCAGCCCCAGCATTTT